The 26 T cell receptor beta chains below were found in one sample sequenced in a study of blood T cell repertoires in COVID-19 (dated by TCRdb to 2018 to 2020). The library was produced with the immunoSEQ multiplex PCR assay. The table comes from immuneACCESS by way of TCRdb, which keeps in-frame sequences with V and J called. Part of the clones is missing from these tables; in studies checked, under half for an unresolved V gene and the rest for unknown reasons. The sample profile shows roughly 170,000 clones; 88% of them were found once. Of the sample, roughly 24% is held by the ten largest clones. The sample consisted of peripheral blood. The receptors stem from a man aged 60-69 years with acute or convalescent COVID-19.

This chain joins TRBV24-1 and TRBJ2-4; TRBD1 is a possible D gene (6 bases). Per the germline V gene, CDR1 is KGHDR and CDR2 is SFDVKD. Trimming shortened V by 1 base and J by 0 bases, and 18 bases separated the two germline ends. The CDR3 is made up of 19 amino acids. The DNA for the CDR3 is TGTGCCACCAGTGATTTCCGAGGGGGTGGGATTCTAGCCAAAAACATTCAGTACTTC. It encodes CATSDFRGGGILAKNIQYF.

V and J are TRBV7-2 and TRBJ1-3, with 7 nucleotides matching TRBD1. The CDR3 is made up of 15 amino acids. CDR1 SGHTA and CDR2 FQGNSA come from the germline V gene. The trim removed 5 bases at V and 2 bases at J, leaving 6 bases unmatched. Here the CDR3 DNA reads TGTGCCAGCAGCCGTGGGACAGCGACTGGAAACACCATATATTTT. Amino acids: CASSRGTATGNTIYF. The full variable domain, its missing parts supplied by reference TRBV7-2 and TRBJ1-3, is GAGVSQSPSNKVTEKGKDVELRCDPISGHTALYWYRQSLGQGLEFLIYFQGNSAPDKSGLPSDRFSAERTGGSVSTLTIQRTQQEDSAVYLCASSRGTATGNTIYFGEGSWLTVV.

This clone is a singleton in its sample. The gene calls are TRBV28 and TRBJ2-5; TRBD1 matches 8 bases. This CDR3 has 15 residues. In germline, CDR1 is MDHEN, CDR2 SYDVKM. Losses at the gene ends were 5 bases for V and 2 bases for J; bases not matched to a gene: 7. Written as DNA, the CDR3 is TGTGCCAGCAGTGTCGGACAGGGAGGACAAGAGACCCAGTACTTC. It specifies CASSVGQGGQETQYF.

The gene calls are TRBV6-5 and TRBJ1-5; the D gene is possibly TRBD1 (6 bases). The CDR3 extends over 15 amino acids. V lost 5 bases to trimming and J lost 0 bases, with 11 bases between them. Germline loops: CDR1 MNHEY, CDR2 SVGAGI. The CDR3 DNA reads as TGTGCCAGCAGTCGGACAGTCGATAGCAATCAGCCCCAGCATTTT. It is translated as CASSRTVDSNQPQHF.

The V call is TRBV4-2, the J call TRBJ1-5; 9 positions agree with TRBD1. CDR3 size: 16 residues. The germline CDR1 and CDR2 sequences are LGHNA and YNFKEQ. J was trimmed by 5 bases and V by 1 base; bases with no gene match: 6. The CDR3 sequence: CASSQATGGADQPQHF. In DNA, the CDR3 is TGTGCCAGCAGCCAAGCCACAGGGGGCGCGGATCAGCCCCAGCATTTT.

The V and J genes are TRBV19 and TRBJ2-1; 8 bases align to TRBD2. This CDR3 region has 16 residues. Trimming removed 7 bases from V and 4 bases from J; junction bases left unmatched: 12. Looked up from germline, CDR1 is LNHDA and CDR2 is SQIVND (reference sequence). In nucleotides, the CDR3 is TGTGCCAGTACTGTGGACCCTAGCGGGCCTTACAATGAGCAGTTCTTC. This translates into CASTVDPSGPYNEQFF.

The chain carries TRBV27 and TRBJ1-1, with 9 bases matching TRBD1. This CDR3 has 14 residues. The germline V gene has CDR1 MNHEY and CDR2 SMNVEV (reference sequence). The J segment lost 4 bases and the V segment lost 4 bases, leaving 4 bases of the junction unmatched. For the CDR3, the DNA is TGTGCCAGCAGTTGGGACAGGGAGATCACTGAAGCTTTCTTT. Its translation: CASSWDREITEAFF.

The chain employs TRBV6-5 and TRBJ1-1; D remains ambiguous. V lost 3 bases and J lost 1, with 6 bases in between. The CDR3 sequence is 13 residues long. The germline gives CDR1 MNHEY, CDR2 SVGAGI. The CDR3 sequence: CASSYFGNTEAFF. CDR3 DNA: TGTGCCAGCAGTTATTTCGGGAACACTGAAGCTTTCTTT.

The rearrangement joins TRBV25-1 to TRBJ2-1, with 7 nucleotides matching TRBD2. Germline loops: CDR1 MGHDK, CDR2 SYGVNS. The CDR3 length is 16 residues. The V and J ends lost 0 bases and 7 bases, in that order; junction bases with no gene match: 9. As DNA, the CDR3 is TGTGCCAGCAGTGAATATGGGGGTAGCGGGTGGAATGAGCAGTTCTTC. Translated, it gives CASSEYGGSGWNEQFF.

The chain recombines TRBV29-1 with TRBJ1-2, with a weak D call TRBD1 (6 bases). This CDR3 region has 13 residues. Germline CDR1 and CDR2: SQVTM and ANQGSEA. Trimming cost V 2 bases and J 4 bases, with 11 bases left between them. Here the CDR3 reads CSVETRQVYGYTF. The CDR3 bases are TGCAGCGTTGAAACCCGACAGGTCTATGGCTACACCTTC.

This clone has a handful of counts. Other DNA sequences in the same sample also yield this CDR3. The V gene is TRBV5-1, the J gene TRBJ2-7; no firm D call. V gave up 1 base and J gave up 1 base, with 6 bases separating them. The length of the CDR3 is 13 residues. The germline V gene has CDR1 SGHRS and CDR2 YFSETQ. CDR3 sequence reads: CASSLQDSYEQYF. Here the CDR3 DNA reads TGCGCCAGCAGCTTGCAGGATTCCTACGAGCAGTACTTC.

The chain is built from TRBV7-9 and TRBJ1-1, with 9 nucleotides matching TRBD1. Trimming cost V 4 bases and J 6 bases; bases outside gene matches: 9. The CDR3 spans 15 residues. Germline V CDR1 and CDR2: SEHNR, FQNEAQ (reference sequence). The CDR3 sequence is CASSSPRTGVPEAFF. The CDR3 nucleotides are TGTGCCAGCAGCTCCCCCCGGACAGGGGTCCCTGAAGCTTTCTTT.

V and J are TRBV18 and TRBJ1-2; no definite D call. V lost 0 bases and J 8 bases, leaving 10 bases between the germline ends. The CDR3 runs to 13 residues. Germline CDR1 reads KGHSH; CDR2 reads LQKENI. CDR3 sequence: CASSPPIILGYTF. The DNA of the CDR3 is TGTGCCAGCTCACCACCGATCATCCTAGGCTACACCTTC.

J is TRBJ1-2 and V is TRBV27; 12 positions agree with TRBD1. Germline V gives CDR1 MNHEY, CDR2 SMNVEV (reference sequence). V gave up 8 bases and J gave up 6 bases; unmatched junction bases: 1. The CDR3 spans 12 residues. The CDR3, as DNA: TGTGCCAGCGGGACAGGGGGCAATGGCTACACCTTC. Translation gives CASGTGGNGYTF.

The chain employs TRBV5-1 and TRBJ1-1; 8 nucleotides agree with TRBD1. This CDR3 is built from 14 residues. The junction had 5 bases not matched to a gene; V was cut back by 3 bases and J by 4 bases. Germline V gene data show CDR1 as SGHRS and CDR2 as YFSETQ. In DNA, the CDR3 is TGCGCCAGCAGCTGGACACAGGGGGGCACTGAAGCTTTCTTT. Amino acids: CASSWTQGGTEAFF.

The rearrangement uses TRBV2 and TRBJ2-7; D is possibly TRBD1 (5 bases). The CDR3 runs to 13 residues. V was pared by 7 bases and J by 2 bases, with 12 bases between. Germline V gene lookup returns CDR1 SNHLY and CDR2 FYNNEI. The CDR3: CASTQDSTYEQYV. CDR3 DNA: TGTGCCAGCACCCAAGACAGTACCTACGAGCAGTACGTC.

The CDR3 reads CASSLFNRGNEKLFF. The CDR3 DNA sequence: TGTGCCAGCAGCTTGTTCAACAGGGGAAATGAAAAACTGTTTTTT. V usage is TRBV5-6 and J usage is TRBJ1-4; 7 bases are shared with TRBD1. Unmatched junction bases numbered 5, after V lost 1 base and J lost 5 bases. Germline lookup yields CDR1 SGHDT and CDR2 YYEEEE. The CDR3 runs to 15 residues.

Remarks on this clone: Other nucleotide sequences from this sample produce the same CDR3. The chain links TRBV6-5 to TRBJ1-1, with D unresolved. V was pared by 0 bases and J by 0 bases, with 5 bases between. Germline values: CDR1 MNHEY, CDR2 SVGAGI. CDR3 length: 14 residues. In DNA, the CDR3 is TGTGCCAGCAGTTACTCATCCTTGAACACTGAAGCTTTCTTT. Residues: CASSYSSLNTEAFF.

The chain is built from TRBV4-2 and TRBJ1-2, with TRBD1 matching over 9 bases. This CDR3 is 16 amino acids long. CDR1 and CDR2 from the germline V gene are LGHNA and YNFKEQ. Trimming removed 6 bases from V and 2 bases from J; junction bases left unmatched: 10. The CDR3, as DNA: TGTGCCAGCAGACTCCGGACCGGGACAGGGAACTATGGCTACACCTTC. Residues: CASRLRTGTGNYGYTF.

The rearrangement joins TRBV12-5 to TRBJ2-7; no reliable D call. Trimming removed 1 base at V and 3 bases at J, with 7 bases between. Germline-derived CDR1 and CDR2 are LGHNT and FRNRAP. This CDR3 is built from 13 residues. The CDR3 loop reads CASGLDTIYEQYF. The CDR3 DNA sequence: TGTGCTAGTGGTTTGGACACTATCTACGAGCAGTACTTC.

The rearrangement links TRBV5-5 to TRBJ1-5; D ambiguous. The CDR3 runs to 13 residues. V was pared by 5 bases and J by 4 bases, with 10 bases between. Germline V gene lookup returns CDR1 SGHKS and CDR2 YYEKEE (reference sequence). The CDR3 loop is CASSLIGNQPQHF. In DNA form, the CDR3 reads TGTGCCAGCAGTTTGATCGGTAATCAGCCCCAGCATTTT.

The rearrangement joins TRBV19 to TRBJ1-3; D may be TRBD1 (5 bases). The CDR3 extends over 15 amino acids. The ends were cut back, 3 bases at V and 0 bases at J, with 9 bases in the middle. Per the germline V gene, CDR1 is LNHDA and CDR2 is SQIVND (reference sequence). The CDR3 region is CASSIGGNSGNTIYF. CDR3 sequence (DNA): TGTGCCAGTAGTATTGGGGGGAACTCTGGAAACACCATATATTTT.

The chain joins TRBV6-1 to TRBJ2-7; the match to TRBD1 covers 7 bases. This CDR3 contains 13 residues. J gave up 9 bases and V 3 bases, and 8 bases lay outside the gene matches. Germline loops: CDR1 MNHNS, CDR2 SASEGT. The CDR3 sequence is CASSEKGTVRQYV. In DNA form, the CDR3 reads TGTGCCAGCAGTGAGAAGGGGACAGTCCGGCAGTACGTC.

This rearrangement joins TRBV6-6 to TRBJ1-2, with TRBD1 matching over 7 bases. The CDR3 has 15 residues. Germline assignment: CDR1 MNHNY and CDR2 SVGAGI (reference sequence). With V trimmed by 6 bases and J by 4 bases, 11 bases remained unmatched. The CDR3 sequence is CASSLRQGRSYGYTF. In DNA form, the CDR3 reads TGTGCCAGCAGCCTAAGACAGGGCAGGAGCTATGGCTACACCTTC.

There are a few counts of this clone. One end of the junction does not line up with germline, which may come from a read error. The rearrangement links TRBV11-1 to TRBJ1-2; TRBD1 might be the D (5 bases). The V gene's germline CDR1 is SGHAT and CDR2 FQDESV (reference sequence). The CDR3 is 13 residues long. The CDR3: CASSLGDGTPNSF. DNA of the CDR3: TGTGCCAGCAGCTTAGGAGATGGGACTCCCAATAGCTTC.

J is TRBJ2-2 and V is TRBV10-3; 7 positions agree with TRBD1. CDR3 length: 13 residues. Germline CDR1 reads ENHRY; CDR2 reads SYGVKD. Losses at the gene ends were 10 bases for V and 5 bases for J; bases not matched to a gene: 7. CDR3: CATLTGDTGELFF. Written as DNA, the CDR3 is TGTGCCACCTTAACAGGGGATACCGGGGAGCTGTTTTTT.